What follows are 28 T cell receptor beta chains derived from one specimen sequenced in a study of blood T cells in healthy people across ages (dated by TCRdb to 2015 to 2017). The library was obtained by 5' RACE. TCRdb records Illumina HiSeq 2500 as the sequencer. A second PCR of about 6 to 12 cycles was run with a J-beta primer mix and a sample-barcoded 5' primer. Using fastp trimming at Q25 and MiXCR clonotype assembly, TCRdb reanalyzed the public sequencing data and kept in-frame beta chains. Entries that share a CDR3 protein sequence are merged under the most common genes and DNA. The sample table shows approximately 290,000 distinct CDR3 sequences, and around 30% are seen once. Of the sample, 29% falls within the top ten clones. Sequencing was carried out using blood. The receptors derive from a woman between 65 and 79 years old in good health.

A few counts support this clonotype. The gene calls are TRBV14 and TRBJ1-1; D remains ambiguous. Trimming left V 6 bases short and J 6 bases short, with 20 bases between. There are 15 residues in the CDR3. Germline-derived CDR1 and CDR2 are SGHDN and FVKESK. CDR3 sequence (DNA): TGTGCCAGCAGTCAACCCCGGACGGGGAGGGCTGAAGCTTTCTTT. This gives the protein CASSQPRTGRAEAFF.

This clonotype was counted only a few times. The rearrangement joins TRBV27 to TRBJ2-1; D gene ambiguous. This CDR3 is built from 15 residues. V was clipped by 3 bases and J by 0 bases, with 9 bases between them. The germline CDR1 and CDR2 sequences are MNHEY and SMNVEV (reference sequence). CDR3 nucleotide sequence: TGTGCCAGCAGTTTCGGACCAAGCTCCTACAATGAGCAGTTCTTC. Protein: CASSFGPSSYNEQFF.

The V gene is TRBV20-1, the J gene TRBJ2-5; 12 nucleotides match TRBD2. In germline, CDR1 is DFQATT, CDR2 SNEGSKA (reference sequence). V lost 6 bases and J lost 1; bases outside the gene matches: 6. The CDR3 runs 15 residues. CDR3 sequence reads: CSAVASGRAQETQYF. DNA of the CDR3: TGCAGTGCGGTGGCTAGCGGGAGGGCCCAAGAGACCCAGTACTTC.

The chain employs TRBV28 and TRBJ2-7; 11 nucleotides align to TRBD2. The J call may be in error: the DNA end matches TRBJ2-1 better. Germline lookup yields CDR1 MDHEN and CDR2 SYDVKM. This CDR3 region has 16 residues. CDR3 DNA sequence: TGTGCCAGCAGGTTACAGGGTTCTAGCGGGAGGAATGAGCAGTTCTTC. It encodes CASRLQGSSGRNEQFF.

This clonotype turned up a few times. The gene calls are TRBV5-1 and TRBJ2-2; D is uncertain. The germline V gene has CDR1 SGHRS and CDR2 YFSETQ. The CDR3 totals 14 residues. V was clipped by 4 bases and J by 8 bases, with 15 bases between them. This CDR3 reads CASSLDPTRGELFF. As DNA, the CDR3 is TGCGCCAGCAGCCTGGACCCAACGAGAGGGGAGCTGTTTTTT.

The chain combines TRBV28 with TRBJ1-2; TRBD1 is a possible D gene (5 bases). The CDR3 consists of 13 residues. Germline V lookup: CDR1 MDHEN, CDR2 SYDVKM. Trimming took 8 bases from V and 2 from J, leaving 12 bases between them. The CDR3 DNA reads TGTGCCAGCCGCGAGGGGAGGAACTATGGCTACACCTTC. Residues: CASREGRNYGYTF.

This clonotype showed up just a few times. The chain recombines TRBV5-6 with TRBJ1-2; 9 bases match TRBD1. CDR1 SGHDT and CDR2 YYEEEE come from the germline V gene. V was clipped by 5 bases and J by 2 bases; unmatched bases: 4. CDR3 length: 14 amino acids. DNA for the CDR3: TGTGCCAGCAGAAAAGGACAGGGGAACTATGGCTACACCTTC. Its translation is CASRKGQGNYGYTF.

J is TRBJ1-2 and V is TRBV19; D call uncertain. The germline V gene encodes CDR1 LNHDA and CDR2 SQIVND (reference sequence). V was pared by 4 bases and J by 10 bases, with 13 bases between. The CDR3 sequence is 12 residues long. CDR3 bases: TGTGCCAGTAGTACCTCAGATCGGTACTACACCTTC. Its translation: CASSTSDRYYTF.

This chain joins TRBV19 and TRBJ2-3; D unresolved. The CDR3 has 14 residues. Germline V gene lookup returns CDR1 LNHDA and CDR2 SQIVND (reference sequence). V lost 3 bases to trimming and J lost 3 bases, with 10 bases between them. CDR3 loop: CASSIGSFTDTQYF. For the CDR3, the DNA is TGTGCCAGTAGTATCGGGTCGTTTACAGATACGCAGTATTTT.

Many counts were recorded for this clonotype. V usage is TRBV12-3 or TRBV12-4 and J usage is TRBJ1-2; D ambiguous. The CDR3 spans 12 residues. V was clipped by 10 bases and J by 7 bases, with 16 bases between them. CDR3 sequence: CATGPERSGYTF. In DNA form, the CDR3 reads TGTGCCACCGGGCCTGAAAGGTCTGGCTACACCTTC.

The V gene is TRBV9, the J gene TRBJ2-7, with D perhaps being TRBD1 or TRBD2 (6 bases each). With 0 bases removed from V and 4 bases from J, the gap between germline ends came to 14 bases. There are 15 residues in the CDR3. Germline V gene data show CDR1 as SGDLS and CDR2 as YYNGEE. In DNA, the CDR3 is TGTGCCAGCAGCGTAGGGTCGGGGGCGGAATACGAGCAGTACTTC. As protein: CASSVGSGAEYEQYF.

This clonotype has ten or more counts. The CDR3 here is CSVAGIGGGTEAFF. CDR3 nucleotide sequence: TGCAGCGTTGCCGGTATCGGGGGGGGGACTGAAGCTTTCTTT. The rearrangement links TRBV29-1 to TRBJ1-1; TRBD1 might be the D (5 bases). In germline, CDR1 is SQVTM, CDR2 ANQGSEA. The CDR3 is 14 residues long. Trimming removed 4 bases from V and 5 bases from J, with 17 bases in between.

There are a few counts of this clonotype. The chain has TRBV7-9 and TRBJ2-5; D might be TRBD2 (6 bases). Germline V gene sequence: CDR1 SEHNR, CDR2 FQNEAQ (reference sequence). V lost 6 bases and J lost 3, with 11 bases in between. The CDR3 consists of 13 residues. The CDR3 DNA follows: TGTGCCAGCAGAATCGGCGGGGAAGAGACCCAGTACTTC. This codes for CASRIGGEETQYF.

The V gene is TRBV28, the J gene TRBJ1-5; D remains unclear. The CDR3 length is 13 residues. The germline CDR1 and CDR2 sequences are MDHEN and SYDVKM. Between the trimmed V and J ends, which lost 6 bases and 8 bases, there was a span of 14 bases. DNA for the CDR3: TGTGCCAGCAGCCCTGACCGCGCGGAGCCCCAGCATTTT. Translated, it gives CASSPDRAEPQHF.

The chain recombines TRBV2 with TRBJ2-5, with D unclear. With 0 bases removed from V and 2 bases from J, the gap between germline ends came to 10 bases. This CDR3 comprises 15 residues. Germline V gives CDR1 SNHLY, CDR2 FYNNEI. In DNA form, the CDR3 reads TGTGCCAGCAGTGAAGCGGTGGGCAGGCAAGAGACCCAGTACTTC. Protein sequence: CASSEAVGRQETQYF.

The chain joins TRBV7-8 to TRBJ2-2; D possibly corresponds to TRBD2 (5 bases). Germline V CDR1 and CDR2: SGHVS, FQNEAQ. This CDR3 contains 17 residues. V was trimmed by 3 bases and J by 5 bases, leaving 19 bases between them. The CDR3 is CASSLVKGVVRTGELFF. Written as DNA, the CDR3 is TGTGCCAGCAGCTTGGTCAAGGGAGTAGTTAGAACCGGGGAGCTGTTTTTT.

The sample holds a few counts of this clonotype. The rearrangement uses TRBV7-2 and TRBJ2-3, with 13 bases lining up with TRBD2. This CDR3 is built from 19 residues. V trimming: 5 bases; J trimming: 2 bases; junction bases outside the gene matches: 13. Germline V gene sequence: CDR1 SGHTA, CDR2 FQGNSA. The DNA for the CDR3 is TGTGCCAGCAGCCCCAGAGGGGGACTAGCGGGACGGAACACAGATACGCAGTATTTT. Translated, it gives CASSPRGGLAGRNTDTQYF.

This clonotype was counted only a few times. This sequence joins TRBV5-1 and TRBJ2-7; 7 nucleotides match TRBD1. CDR1 SGHRS and CDR2 YFSETQ come from the germline V gene. The CDR3 totals 15 residues. The V segment lost 0 bases and the J segment 0 bases; nucleotides outside the gene matches: 3. CDR3 loop: CASSLDGTVSYEQYF. In DNA form, the CDR3 reads TGCGCCAGCAGCTTGGACGGGACAGTCTCCTACGAGCAGTACTTC.

This clonotype was counted a few times. This chain connects TRBV3-1 to TRBJ1-6; a weak D match, TRBD1 (5 bases). CDR3 length equals 19 residues. The ends were cut back, 0 bases at V and 0 bases at J, with 15 bases in the middle. The germline gives CDR1 LGHDT, CDR2 YNNKEL (reference sequence). The CDR3 bases are TGTGCCAGCAGCCAAGATAACGCGGGGGGAAGCTCCTATAATTCACCCCTCCACTTT. Its translation: CASSQDNAGGSSYNSPLHF.

The rearrangement links TRBV4-1 to TRBJ2-2, with TRBD2 matching over 8 bases. CDR1 MGHRA and CDR2 YSYEKL come from the germline V gene. J gave up 5 bases and V 1 base, and 9 bases lay outside the gene matches. The CDR3 spans 17 residues. CDR3 region: CASSQVGAGEMTGELFF. The CDR3 nucleotides are TGCGCCAGCAGCCAAGTAGGAGCGGGGGAAATGACCGGGGAGCTGTTTTTT.

The sample holds one count of this clonotype. V is TRBV7-3 and J is TRBJ1-1; 9 bases fit TRBD1. V dropped 4 bases and J dropped 9; count of bases not matched to a gene: 9. Per the germline V gene, CDR1 is SGHTA and CDR2 is FQGTGA. This CDR3 comprises 14 residues. The CDR3 region has the DNA TGTGCCAGCAGCTCTGGACAGGGGTTCGAGAAAGCTTTCTTT. Protein product: CASSSGQGFEKAFF. Full variable domain (outside the CDR3, taken from reference TRBV7-3 and TRBJ1-1): GAGVSQTPSNKVTEKGKYVELRCDPISGHTALYWYRQSLGQGPEFLIYFQGTGAADDSGLPNDRFFAVRPEGSVSTLKIQRTERGDSAVYLCASSSGQGFEKAFFGQGTRLTVV.

This clonotype occurred a few times. The CDR3 loop is CASSATSGKSEQFF. The CDR3, as DNA: TGTGCCAGCAGCGCGACTAGCGGGAAATCTGAGCAGTTCTTC. This sequence joins TRBV7-2 and TRBJ2-5, with 11 nucleotides matching TRBD2. The DNA matches TRBJ2-1 better at its end, which makes the J call doubtful. The CDR3 is made up of 14 amino acids. Per germline, CDR1 SGHTA and CDR2 FQGNSA.

This clonotype has just a few counts. The V gene is TRBV29-1, the J gene TRBJ2-2, with TRBD2 identical over 11 bases. V was clipped by 8 bases and J by 10 bases; unmatched bases: 9. The CDR3 consists of 13 residues. Germline assignment: CDR1 SQVTM and CDR2 ANQGSEA. This CDR3 reads CSFIAGGVEELFF. The CDR3 coding sequence is TGCAGCTTTATAGCGGGAGGGGTGGAGGAGCTGTTTTTT.

This clonotype was detected a few times. This chain connects TRBV20-1 to TRBJ1-6; perhaps TRBD1 as D (5 bases). CDR1 is DFQATT and CDR2 is SNEGSKA in the germline V gene (reference sequence). Trimming shortened V by 6 bases and J by 0 bases, and 15 bases separated the two germline ends. The CDR3 length is 16 residues. CDR3 DNA sequence: TGCAGTGCCCCCGAAGGGGAGTTCTCCTATAATTCACCCCTCCACTTT. Translating it yields CSAPEGEFSYNSPLHF.

V and J are TRBV6-5 and TRBJ2-5; D is unclear. The J call is in doubt because the DNA end fits TRBJ2-7 better. This CDR3 is built from 12 residues. Germline CDR1 MNHEY, CDR2 SVGAGI. This CDR3 reads CASGRTFYEQYF. CDR3 bases: TGTGCCAGCGGTAGAACATTCTACGAGCAGTACTTC.

Many counts were recorded for this clonotype. The chain recombines TRBV12-3 or TRBV12-4 with TRBJ2-5; tentatively, D is TRBD1 (5 bases). The CDR3 has 14 residues. V was clipped by 8 bases and J by 2 bases, with 15 bases between them. The CDR3 DNA follows: TGTGCCAGCGGACCCAATCAGGGACAAGAGACCCAGTACTTC. Translation: CASGPNQGQETQYF.

This clonotype has just a few counts. This chain connects TRBV12-3 or TRBV12-4 to TRBJ1-1; 8 nucleotides agree with TRBD1. The CDR3 has 13 residues. Trimming removed 5 bases from V and 9 bases from J; junction bases left unmatched: 8. The CDR3 nucleotides are TGTGCCAGCAGTGTTGGGACAGGAAAAAAAGCTTTCTTT. This codes for CASSVGTGKKAFF.

The chain employs TRBV20-1 and TRBJ2-3, with D possibly being TRBD2 (5 bases). The CDR3 runs 15 residues. The V end lost 4 bases, the J end lost 4 bases, and 18 bases lay between the germline ends. In germline, CDR1 is DFQATT, CDR2 SNEGSKA (reference sequence). As DNA, the CDR3 is TGCAGTGCTATCCAATTTGTGGGAGCGGCAGATACGCAGTATTTT. It yields the protein CSAIQFVGAADTQYF.